This entry concerns a single T cell receptor beta chain. This clone appeared a few times. There is no known antigen for this receptor. No base quality values were provided; no much bigger clone lies one nucleotide off. The data belong to a study of cytomegalovirus exposure and HLA in healthy donors (dated by TCRdb to 2016 to 2017). Notes on the research overall: In an earlier analysis of under 600 of the donors, around 300 Gb of sequence data and 90 million to 130 million unique TCR beta sequences from 180 million or so T cells were reported. The later analysis used no new phenotypic data to find candidate immune exposures, relying instead on TCR beta sequences and their occurrence across donors. The number of typed donors differed by locus: about 620-640 for A, B, C, DRB1 and DQB1; 522 for DQA1; some 590 for DPA1; and 400 to 480 for DPB1. To study patterns of TCR occurrence, a later analysis re-analyzed previously published TCR beta repertoires from 700 or so donors and added high-resolution HLA genotyping. Genome-wide SNP genotypes for about 65% of the roughly 670 donors were used in a later genetic analysis, which treated that subset as a discovery cohort. Because of strong linkage in the cohort, five DR-DQ haplotypes were treated as single units for association and clustering. High-throughput TCR immunosequencing, statistical association of individual TCRs with disease status, and machine learning were combined to predict cytomegalovirus infection status. A separate validation cohort of about 110 different subjects was used in addition to the roughly 700-subject first cohort. On average, around 240,000 unique TCR beta nucleotide sequences were sequenced per donor among some 430 genotyped donors of the cohort, with 15% to 20% of those sequences being non-productive. The genetic ancestry cluster associated with self-reported Caucasian donors included 65% to 90% of the approximately 410 genotyped donors. Donor age, sex, ethnicity and CMV serostatus were collected together with the repertoire data. Approximately 300 gigabases of sequencing data and 70 million to 95 million unique TCR sequences made up an early release that covered roughly 670 HLA-typed donors. The aim of the study was to test whether cataloging public T cell receptors could identify signatures of past pathogen exposure. HLA typing covered class I and class II loci at four-digit resolution. To decide whether each TCR beta V gene segment behaved as functional or pseudogenic, an earlier analysis of some 570 of the donors relied on high-throughput TCR beta sequencing. All discovery cohort repertoires had been generated using a single sequencing platform. The study profiled the T cell repertoires of hundreds of subjects by immunosequencing and related them to cytomegalovirus serostatus.

The cohort comprised under 700 healthy bone marrow donors. At the time of sampling, every cohort member was nominally healthy, though immune exposures that went unrecorded were likely present. The donor was CMV seropositive and belonged to the group of more than 250 seropositive cohort members. A peripheral blood sample was collected from each donor, and TCR beta sequencing was performed on peripheral blood mononuclear cells. The Qiagen DNeasy Blood Extraction Kit was used to extract genomic DNA from the blood cell samples. From the germline V gene, CDR1 is SGHAT and CDR2 is FQNNGV. From its cysteine to its phenylalanine, the CDR3 spans 16 amino acids. Just CDR3 DNA is preserved here, 48 bases in frame from base 1. Trimming leaves V shorter by 5 bases and J shorter by 0 bases, with the junction holding 5 bases beyond the gene matches. The paper as a whole reports these results and caveats: Cytomegalovirus status was reported to be diagnosed by the classifier with high specificity and sensitivity in both the original and validation cohorts. Most TCR sequences were observed very rarely across donors, whereas some public TCRs were present in many individuals. When HLA alleles, especially DR and DQ, strongly co-occurred, TCR associations were difficult to assign to individual alleles. According to a later analysis, parvovirus B19, influenza, CMV and Epstein-Barr virus appeared linked to several top co-occurrence clusters. Because the 87-base-pair reads could not distinguish some IMGT-functional V segments, including TRBV6-2 and TRBV6-3, those segments were excluded. In a later analysis, HLA-associated TCR beta chains showed more clonal expansion and lower generation probabilities than non-associated chains that were equally common. A further reported finding was that TCR beta sequences accurately predicted the HLA-A and HLA-B alleles for most subjects in the first cohort. In an earlier analysis of 450 to 750 of the donors, most TCR beta V segments appeared in productive rearrangements about 90% or about 30% of the time, broadly matching IMGT annotations. A few of the identified cytomegalovirus-associated TCR beta chains were confirmed in vitro to be specific for cytomegalovirus antigens. CMV serostatus was the only immune exposure information available for the cohort. Presence/absence analyses assumed roughly uniform sequencing depth across donors, an assumption that may not hold. The cohort was sequenced for TCR beta chains only, and without alpha or paired-chain data the features that could be detected were limited. Seventeen rarely observed V segments, including chromosome 9 orphons, were excluded from the earlier analysis of approximately 500 of the donors because counts were too low. Correlated functional status among segregating V segments might reflect linkage disequilibrium, but an unknown experimental factor could not be ruled out. A later analysis found that most CMV-associated TCR beta chains appeared HLA-restricted, with HLA associations seemingly driven largely by CMV exposure. According to the authors, the approach could potentially be generalized to other disease states and immunological phenotypes. At a false discovery rate of 0.05, a later analysis linked under 20,000 TCR beta sequences to specific HLA alleles. In a later genetic analysis, a missense DCLRE1C variant was associated with V-gene and J-gene trimming of TCR beta chains, and the association was replicated in an independent cohort. Because some donors lacked HLA typing at each locus, the association tests relied only on the typed subset. In a later analysis, TCR association rates were found to vary across HLA loci, with the most associated TCRs seen for DRB1 alleles and the fewest for HLA-C alleles. A cluster of highly shared sequence variants was judged likely to be a technical artifact of the sequencing pipeline. Compared with the roughly 700-donor mean, donors in an Asian-associated ancestry cluster had fewer N-insertions in productive TCRs, according to a later genetic analysis. In the study, approximately 150 TCR beta chains were listed as associated with cytomegalovirus.

Preparation of the library involved the immunoSEQ multiplex PCR assay. The multiplex PCR relied on a mix of 60 forward primers for TCR Vbeta segments and 13 reverse primers for TCR Jbeta segments. Amplification of the CDR3 region of rearranged TCR beta genes was performed with a multiplex PCR assay on genomic DNA. On the Illumina HiSeq System, the amplified TCR beta libraries were sequenced as 87-base-pair reads. In the source study's methods: Across the 600 to 700 repertoires, a later analysis counted about 81 million unique TCR beta chains, roughly 11 million of which were shared by at least two donors. Raw reads were error-corrected and collapsed into unique sequences with a nearest-neighbor algorithm that merged closely related sequences to remove PCR and sequencing errors. To assign V, D and J gene segments, CDR3 sequences were aligned to IMGT reference sequences. For a sequence to be retained, at least a six-nucleotide match to both a V gene segment and a J gene segment was required. A rearrangement counted as productive if the CDR3 had no stop codons and remained in frame with V and J, and every other rearrangement counted as non-productive. CDR3 was defined by IMGT convention, running from the second conserved V-encoded cysteine to the conserved J-encoded phenylalanine. In an earlier analysis of roughly 580 of the donors, sequences lacking an unambiguous match to a single V gene segment were excluded. An earlier analysis of fewer than 650 of the donors classified V segments as functional when productive rearrangements were above 56.7% and as segregating when the standard deviation between donors was above 5%. A statistical classification framework was built for diagnosing cytomegalovirus status from the catalog of TCR beta chain sequences. V and J gene assignment, in a later analysis, came from comparing TCR nucleotide sequences with IMGT/GENE-DB human TR gene sequences. The TCRdist pipeline was used in a later analysis to assign CDR3 sequences and most-parsimonious VDJ recombination scenarios. In a later analysis, every TCR beta chain was defined by the combination of its CDR3 amino acid sequence and its V-gene family, and reads without a unique V-gene family were dropped. A later analysis removed 450 to 600 highly shared, low-generation-probability nucleotide sequences to deal with suspected cross-contamination and a sequencing artifact. For each public chain, a later analysis derived a clonal expansion index from normalized ranks of inferred template counts within each repertoire. Generation probabilities in a later analysis came from a VDJ recombination model fitted to out-of-frame rearrangements, and those results were checked against IGoR. In a later analysis, hypergeometric tests were used to score TCR-TCR, TCR-HLA and TCR-CMV co-occurrence, with a repertoire-size bias correction applied to TCR pairs. In a later analysis, false discovery rates were estimated by permuting HLA or CMV assignments 20 times. A later analysis grouped co-occurring TCRs with DBSCAN, adding TCRdist sequence similarity when clustering within HLA-allele-positive subsets. For co-occurrence clustering, repertoires with fewer than 30,000 or more than 120,000 public chains were excluded, along with several repertoires with anomalous nucleotide sharing. TCRdb obtained this table from immuneACCESS and retained in-frame rearrangements with V and J assigned. These tables miss some clones; where compared with another copy, unresolved V genes account for less than half of the shortfall, and the remainder is unexplained. V and J calls plus clone size are reproduced from that table; the DNA served to infer D and trimming. This sample holds about 140,000 clones; approximately 80% were observed only once. The ten largest clones add up to 1.4% to 1.5% of the sample.

The TCR comes from a man aged 30 to 45 in good health and CMV-seropositive. The receptor chain draws on TRBV11-2 and TRBJ1-1, with 11 bases matching TRBD1. The sample consisted of PBMCs. The DNA sequence is TGTGCCAGCAGCGTAGGGACAGGGGGGATGAACACTGAAGCTTTCTTT. Translated, this gives CASSVGTGGMNTEAFF. This CDR3, with the reference TRBV11-2 and TRBJ1-1 proteins standing in past its ends, gives the full variable domain EAGVAQSPRYKIIEKRQSVAFWCNPISGHATLYWYQQILGQGPKLLIQFQNNGVVDDSQLPKDRFSAERLKGVDSTLKIQPAKLEDSAVYLCASSVGTGGMNTEAFFGQGTRLTVV.